The 7 T cell receptor beta chains given below trace back to one sample, sequenced in a study of T cell changes during pregnancy in multiple sclerosis. Repertoires were generated with immunoSEQ multiplex PCR, while TCRdb's copy carries only in-frame clones and drops some. This sample has fewer than 95,000 clones, with 85% to 95% found just once. This specimen was peripheral blood, taken in the first trimester of pregnancy. These receptors originate from a female donor with multiple sclerosis, enrolled in a pregnancy study.

The chain joins TRBV6-1 to TRBJ1-5; D is unresolved. Deletions cut 2 bases from V and 0 bases from J, with 11 bases between. The CDR3 is made up of 16 amino acids. CDR1 MNHNS and CDR2 SASEGT come from the germline V gene. CDR3 coding DNA: TGTGCCAGCAGTGAACCATCCGGGTATAGCAATCAGCCCCAGCATTTT. Amino acid sequence: CASSEPSGYSNQPQHF.

This sequence joins TRBV2 and TRBJ2-7; 16 bases match TRBD2. In germline, CDR1 is SNHLY, CDR2 FYNNEI. Trimming at V came to 6 bases and at J to 5 bases, leaving 7 bases not matched to a gene. The CDR3 is 16 amino acids. CDR3 loop: CASRRGLAGGKNEQYF. CDR3 bases: TGTGCCAGCAGGAGGGGACTAGCGGGGGGGAAAAACGAGCAGTACTTC. Full variable domain (rest looked up from reference TRBV2 and TRBJ2-7): EPEVTQTPSHQVTQMGQEVILRCVPISNHLYFYWYRQILGQKVEFLVSFYNNEISEKSEIFDDQFSVERPDGSNFTLKIRSTKLEDSAMYFCASRRGLAGGKNEQYFGPGTRLTVT.

The count of this clone is one. The chain combines TRBV29-1 with TRBJ2-7, with TRBD1 matching 9 bases. Germline-derived CDR1 and CDR2 are SQVTM and ANQGSEA. The trim removed 7 bases at V and 0 bases at J, leaving 7 bases unmatched. This CDR3 comprises 14 residues. The CDR3 spells CSAGQGRGSYEQYF. The CDR3 bases are TGCAGCGCCGGACAGGGGCGAGGCTCCTACGAGCAGTACTTC.

The chain carries TRBV28 and TRBJ2-7; maybe TRBD1 (7 bases). The length of the CDR3 is 13 residues. CDR1 is MDHEN and CDR2 is SYDVKM in the germline V gene. The V end lost 10 bases, the J end lost 4 bases, and 17 bases lay between the germline ends. The CDR3 loop is CAIRGAGLYEQYF. CDR3 nucleotide sequence: TGTGCCATCAGGGGGGCAGGGCTTTACGAGCAGTACTTC.

The rearrangement joins TRBV6-6 to TRBJ2-5; D is possibly TRBD2 (6 bases). The CDR3 length is 13 residues. V was cut by 2 bases and J by 4 bases, with 8 bases left in between. The germline gives CDR1 MNHNY, CDR2 SVGAGI (reference sequence). The CDR3 protein is CASSYQGGETQYF. CDR3 nucleotides: TGTGCCAGCAGTTACCAGGGAGGAGAGACCCAGTACTTC.

The rearrangement uses TRBV19 and TRBJ1-5; TRBD1 might be the D (6 bases). The CDR3 consists of 15 residues. Per the germline V gene, CDR1 is LNHDA and CDR2 is SQIVND (reference sequence). Trimming pared 6 bases from V and 0 bases from J, leaving 12 bases between. CDR3 DNA sequence: TGTGCCAGTAGCTCCAGGGGCAGTAGCAATCAGCCCCAGCATTTT. It is translated as CASSSRGSSNQPQHF.

The table lists this clone with a count of one. V and J are TRBV5-1 and TRBJ2-7; 8 bases align to TRBD2. CDR3 length: 15 amino acids. V was pared by 4 bases and J by 2 bases, with 8 bases of the junction left unmatched. Per germline, CDR1 SGHRS and CDR2 YFSETQ. The CDR3 loop is CASSGLGGAAYEQYF. In nucleotides, the CDR3 is TGCGCCAGCAGCGGGCTCGGGGGGGCTGCCTACGAGCAGTACTTC. The entire variable domain, with the rest obtained from reference TRBV5-1 and TRBJ2-7, is as follows: KAGVTQTPRYLIKTRGQQVTLSCSPISGHRSVSWYQQTPGQGLQFLFEYFSETQRNKGNFPGRFSGRQFSNSRSEMNVSTLELGDSALYLCASSGLGGAAYEQYFGPGTRLTVT.